The clone carrying this TCR beta chain was detected many times. Its antigen is currently unknown. This sample was included in a study of Graves' ophthalmopathy and Graves' hyperthyroidism. Turning to the study itself: Ahead of any treatment, peripheral blood was obtained at the initial diagnosis. The study's findings and limits: This model predicted ophthalmopathy progression (sensitivity approximately 68%, specificity about 73%).

RNA transcripts were the source from which TCR beta CDR3 regions were amplified. A first-round RT-PCR used HTBI primers, followed by a second-round multiplex PCR. TCRdb itself ran the multiplex PCR reads through MiXCR, one entry per CDR3 protein. The data contain approximately 460,000 distinct CDR3 sequences, about 15% of them seen just once; the ten biggest clones take up roughly 9.8%. Presentation of ophthalmopathy in the donors involved moderate-to-severe activity, CAS ≥3, NOSPECS ≥4 and a duration under 3 months. Ineligible for inclusion were patients with other autoimmune diseases, uncontrolled infections, pregnancy or lactation. The sequence was obtained from a woman in her thirties with Graves' ophthalmopathy. Sequencing was done on a sample of blood.

The CDR3 sequence is CASSTGQGPPFGPEAFF. The DNA of the CDR3 is TGTGCCAGCAGTACCGGACAGGGACCCCCGTTCGGCCCTGAAGCTTTCTTT. This chain uses TRBV6-4 with TRBJ1-1; 8 bases map to TRBD1. This CDR3 is 17 amino acids long. After removal of 5 bases from V and 6 bases from J, the junction contained 17 bases not matched to a gene. Germline-derived CDR1 and CDR2 are MRHNA and SNTAGT.